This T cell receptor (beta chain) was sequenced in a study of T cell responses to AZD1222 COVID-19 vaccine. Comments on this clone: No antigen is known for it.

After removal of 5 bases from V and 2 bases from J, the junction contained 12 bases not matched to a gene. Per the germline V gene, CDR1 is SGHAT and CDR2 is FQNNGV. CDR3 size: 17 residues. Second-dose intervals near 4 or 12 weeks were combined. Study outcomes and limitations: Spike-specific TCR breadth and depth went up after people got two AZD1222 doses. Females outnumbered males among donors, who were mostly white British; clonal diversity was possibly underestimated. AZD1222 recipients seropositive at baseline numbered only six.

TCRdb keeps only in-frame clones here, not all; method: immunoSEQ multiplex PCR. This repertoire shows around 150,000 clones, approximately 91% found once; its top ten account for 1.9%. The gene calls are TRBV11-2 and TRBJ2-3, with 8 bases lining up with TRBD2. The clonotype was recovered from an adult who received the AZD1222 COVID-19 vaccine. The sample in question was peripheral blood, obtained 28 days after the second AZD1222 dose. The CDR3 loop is CASSPAVAGTYTDTQYF. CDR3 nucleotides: TGTGCCAGCAGCCCCGCGGTAGCGGGGACTTACACAGATACGCAGTATTTT. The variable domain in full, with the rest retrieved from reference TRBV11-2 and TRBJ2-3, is EAGVAQSPRYKIIEKRQSVAFWCNPISGHATLYWYQQILGQGPKLLIQFQNNGVVDDSQLPKDRFSAERLKGVDSTLKIQPAKLEDSAVYLCASSPAVAGTYTDTQYFGPGTRLTVL.